This TCR beta chain was documented in a study of early T cells in non-severe SARS-CoV-2 infection. As for the study in general: Unpaired chains resulted from sequencing bulk RNA of unsorted whole blood.

TCRdb independently ran MiXCR on the 5' RACE reads; one entry per CDR3 protein. In the table there are about 94,000 distinct CDR3 sequences, about 13% of which are singletons. Only a few counts were recorded for this clonotype. This clonotype originated in an adult who was a healthcare worker with PCR-confirmed SARS-CoV-2 infection or an uninfected control (not recorded which). The material sequenced was whole blood.

The CDR3 sequence is CSARDYGATDTQYF. The CDR3 coding sequence is TGCAGTGCTAGAGATTACGGGGCCACAGATACGCAGTATTTT. The rearrangement joins TRBV20-1 to TRBJ2-3; possibly TRBD1 or TRBD2 for D (5 bases each). The V and J ends lost 0 bases and 2 bases respectively, with 9 bases between them. In germline, CDR1 is DFQATT, CDR2 SNEGSKA (reference sequence). The CDR3 length is 14 residues.